This passage covers 12 T cell receptor beta chains from one sample sequenced in a study of response to subunit inactivated influenza vaccine. TCRdb used MiXCR to reprocess the RT-PCR reads, holding one entry per CDR3 protein. Of some 850,000 distinct CDR3 sequences in the sample, approximately 17% were seen once. The specimen was PBMCs from blood, collected around 5 days after vaccination. All receptors derive from a man in his fifties or sixties who received an inactivated influenza vaccine.

This sequence joins TRBV5-1 and TRBJ1-4; D is possibly TRBD1 (5 bases). CDR1 is SGHRS, CDR2 YFSETQ, per germline. V dropped 2 bases and J dropped 0 bases, with 11 bases sitting between them. The CDR3 has 16 residues. As DNA, the CDR3 is TGCGCCAGCAGCTTTGTAGGGGCGTCAACTAATGAAAAACTGTTTTTT. It specifies CASSFVGASTNEKLFF.

The chain carries TRBV12-3 or TRBV12-4 and TRBJ2-3; the D gene is possibly TRBD1 (7 bases). V lost 8 bases to trimming and J lost 8 bases, with 14 bases between them. The CDR3 runs 12 residues. Written as DNA, the CDR3 is TGTGCCAGCGGGACAGAGGGAGGTACGCAGTATTTT. Translation: CASGTEGGTQYF.

This clonotype was counted at least ten times. The rearrangement joins TRBV5-1 to TRBJ2-7; TRBD1 matches 8 bases. In germline, CDR1 is SGHRS, CDR2 YFSETQ. Trimming removed 4 bases from V and 0 bases from J; junction bases left unmatched: 6. The length of the CDR3 is 15 residues. DNA of the CDR3: TGCGCCAGCAGCCCGACAGGGGCAAGCTCCTACGAGCAGTACTTC. This encodes CASSPTGASSYEQYF.

This clonotype was observed many times. J is TRBJ1-5 and V is TRBV12-3 or TRBV12-4, with TRBD1 as a possible D gene (5 bases). CDR3 size: 16 residues. With 6 bases removed from V and 2 bases from J, the gap between germline ends came to 17 bases. The CDR3 DNA reads as TGTGCCAGCAGCCCTACGGGACGAACCGGCAATCAGCCCCAGCATTTT. Translating gives CASSPTGRTGNQPQHF.

This clonotype was seen more than once but under ten times. The gene calls are TRBV24-1 and TRBJ2-1; the match to TRBD1 covers 7 bases. Germline-derived CDR1 and CDR2 are KGHDR and SFDVKD. The trim removed 4 bases at V and 0 bases at J, leaving 5 bases unmatched. This CDR3 comprises 16 residues. CDR3 DNA sequence: TGTGCCACCAGTGAGTCCGGGACAGCCTCCTACAATGAGCAGTTCTTC. Its protein is CATSESGTASYNEQFF.

Many counts were recorded for this clonotype. The gene calls are TRBV9 and TRBJ1-4; D uncertain. The CDR3 is made up of 13 amino acids. Germline V CDR1 and CDR2: SGDLS, YYNGEE. V lost 0 bases and J lost 1, with 1 base in between. In DNA form, the CDR3 reads TGTGCCAGCAGCGTAGGAACTAATGAAAAACTGTTTTTT. It yields the protein CASSVGTNEKLFF.

This clonotype was counted ten times or more. The gene calls are TRBV6-2 or TRBV6-3 and TRBJ1-5; no firm D call. V lost 5 bases to trimming and J lost 0 bases, with 5 bases between them. Per germline, CDR1 MNHEY and CDR2 SVGEGT. The CDR3 has 13 amino acids. CDR3 in amino acids: CASSPFSNQPQHF. In DNA, the CDR3 is TGTGCCAGCAGTCCTTTTAGCAATCAGCCCCAGCATTTT.

This clonotype has more than one count but fewer than ten. This chain connects TRBV12-3 or TRBV12-4 to TRBJ1-6; D is unclear. This CDR3 is 13 amino acids long. The ends were cut back, 1 base at V and 9 bases at J, with 7 bases in the middle. The CDR3 region is CASSLEGVSPLHF. In nucleotides, the CDR3 is TGTGCCAGCAGTTTAGAGGGAGTTTCACCCCTCCACTTT.

The chain recombines TRBV7-2 with TRBJ2-3; tentatively, D is TRBD2 (5 bases). CDR1 is SGHTA and CDR2 is FQGNSA in the germline V gene. The CDR3 consists of 15 residues. V was trimmed by 0 bases and J by 3 bases, leaving 10 bases between them. The CDR3 loop reads CASSLAVRGTDTQYF. The CDR3 DNA reads as TGTGCCAGCAGCTTAGCTGTCCGAGGGACAGATACGCAGTATTTT.

CDR3: CASSQEGRNSGANVLTF. CDR3 in DNA: TGCGCCAGCAGCCAAGAGGGACGGAACTCTGGGGCCAACGTCCTGACTTTC. The rearrangement links TRBV4-3 to TRBJ2-6; either TRBD1 or TRBD2 may supply D (5 bases each). Per germline, CDR1 LGHNA and CDR2 YSLEER. V dropped 0 bases and J dropped 0 bases, with 9 bases sitting between them. The CDR3 sequence is 17 residues long.

The sample holds a few counts of this clonotype. J is TRBJ2-1 and V is TRBV24-1, with a tentative D call TRBD2 (5 bases). Germline V CDR1 and CDR2: KGHDR, SFDVKD. The CDR3 sequence is 15 residues long. V was clipped by 0 bases and J by 4 bases, with 9 bases between them. The CDR3 nucleotides are TGTGCCACCAGTGATTTGGTAGGACTGTACAATGAGCAGTTCTTC. Amino acids: CATSDLVGLYNEQFF.

This clonotype was detected a few times. The CDR3 coding sequence is TGTGCCAGCAGTATTCGACAGCTCCAAGAGACCCAGTACTTC. It yields the protein CASSIRQLQETQYF. This chain connects TRBV28 to TRBJ2-5; possibly TRBD1 for D (5 bases). V was clipped by 5 bases and J by 1 base, with 11 bases between them. The CDR3 is 14 amino acids. Germline V gene data show CDR1 as MDHEN and CDR2 as SYDVKM.